The entry that follows covers one T cell receptor beta chain sequence. Unmatched junction bases numbered 4, after V lost 2 bases and J lost 5 bases. This CDR3 is 15 amino acids long. The germline V gene encodes CDR1 SGHDT and CDR2 YYEEEE. One entry per CDR3 protein, called by TCRdb with MiXCR from the reads. Altogether approximately 500,000 distinct CDR3 sequences are present, approximately 15% being singletons, with the ten largest covering under 30%. The data were taken from a study of T cell repertoires in cytomegalovirus infection. Sequencing was carried out using CD8+ T cells from PBMCs. The chain employs TRBV5-6 and TRBJ2-1; 10 bases align to TRBD2. This receptor was taken from a human donor in good health (CMV status not recorded). Some clones in this sample may be carry-over from other donors' samples. This CDR3 reads CASSFIAGGHNEQFF. The CDR3, as DNA: TGTGCCAGCAGCTTTATAGCGGGGGGACACAATGAGCAGTTCTTC.